This entry lists 20 T cell receptor beta chains sequenced from one sample in a study of metastatic and nonmetastatic thyroid tumors. Patients had received no treatment of any kind before thyroid surgery. TCRdb re-clonotyped the PCR reads via MiXCR. Of approximately 20,000 clones listed, under 25% are singletons. Material: tumor tissue. These receptor sequences come from a female donor with papillary thyroid cancer or a benign thyroid nodule (not recorded which). Some clones in this sample may be carry-over from other donors' samples.

At least ten counts were recorded for this clone. This chain connects TRBV30 to TRBJ1-2; 8 bases align to TRBD1. J was trimmed by 6 bases and V by 6 bases; bases with no gene match: 6. The CDR3 is 12 residues long. Germline V CDR1 and CDR2: GTSNPN, SVGIG (reference sequence). CDR3 nucleotides: TGTGCCTGCCGGGACAGGTACAATGGCTACACCTTC. Translating it yields CACRDRYNGYTF.

This clone was recorded at least ten times. The rearrangement uses TRBV20-1 and TRBJ2-2; D gene uncertain. V lost 6 bases to trimming and J lost 6 bases, with 11 bases between them. This CDR3 has 12 residues. CDR1 and CDR2 (germline): DFQATT, SNEGSKA (reference sequence). CDR3 in amino acids: CSAGTKPGELFF. The CDR3 coding sequence is TGCAGTGCCGGAACTAAGCCCGGGGAGCTGTTTTTT.

This clone was seen at least ten times. The genes are TRBV10-2 and TRBJ2-1; the match to TRBD2 covers 9 bases. Germline-derived CDR1 and CDR2 are WSHSY and SAAADI. The CDR3 runs to 12 residues. Trimming at V came to 8 bases and at J to 8 bases, leaving 4 bases not matched to a gene. The CDR3 sequence is CASGSGRYEQFF. The DNA for the CDR3 is TGCGCCAGCGGCAGCGGGAGGTATGAGCAGTTCTTC.

CDR3 loop: CSADGLAGVSGSSYNEQFF. As DNA, the CDR3 is TGCAGTGCCGATGGACTAGCGGGAGTCAGCGGAAGCTCCTACAATGAGCAGTTCTTC. V gene TRBV20-1 combines with J gene TRBJ2-1; 13 bases map to TRBD2. The length of the CDR3 is 19 residues. Germline V lookup: CDR1 DFQATT, CDR2 SNEGSKA (reference sequence). Trimming took 6 bases from V and 0 from J; bases not matched to a gene: 14.

This clone appeared many times. CDR3 residues: CASSRTGATGELFF. The CDR3 DNA reads TGCGCCAGCAGTCGGACAGGGGCGACCGGGGAGCTGTTTTTT. V and J are TRBV5-1 and TRBJ2-2, with TRBD1 matching 9 bases. The CDR3 sequence is 14 residues long. From germline, CDR1 is SGHRS and CDR2 YFSETQ. With 5 bases clipped from V and 5 bases from J, the junction kept 4 bases outside the gene matches.

There are a few counts of this clone. The CDR3 nucleotides read TGCAGTGCTAGAGGTCTCACACCGCCCTACGAGCAGTACTTC. Amino acid sequence: CSARGLTPPYEQYF. The chain recombines TRBV20-1 with TRBJ2-7; D ambiguous. The CDR3 loop spans 14 amino acids. Per germline, CDR1 DFQATT and CDR2 SNEGSKA (reference sequence). The V end was cut by 1 base, the J end by 2 bases, with 12 bases between.

This clone came up many times. Here the CDR3 reads CASSLYGQGSGTGELFF. The CDR3 region has the DNA TGTGCCAGCAGTTTATATGGACAGGGTTCGGGCACCGGGGAGCTGTTTTTT. The rearrangement uses TRBV28 and TRBJ2-2, with 8 bases identical to TRBD1. CDR1 and CDR2 (germline): MDHEN, SYDVKM. V dropped 1 base and J dropped 4; count of bases not matched to a gene: 8. The CDR3 is 17 residues long.

This clone was seen at least ten times. CDR3 protein: CSARETSGGQETQYF. The CDR3 DNA reads TGCAGTGCTAGGGAGACTAGCGGGGGCCAAGAGACCCAGTACTTC. This rearrangement joins TRBV20-1 to TRBJ2-5; TRBD2 aligns across 12 bases. The CDR3 totals 15 residues. The trim removed 3 bases at V and 1 base at J, leaving 3 bases unmatched. Germline V gene data show CDR1 as DFQATT and CDR2 as SNEGSKA (reference sequence).

The chain joins TRBV5-1 to TRBJ2-7; D gene unclear. This CDR3 comprises 14 residues. CDR1 is SGHRS, CDR2 YFSETQ, per germline. Trimming cost V 0 bases and J 1 base, with 8 bases left between them. For the CDR3, the DNA is TGCGCCAGCAGCTTGGAAGGGTGGTCCTACGAGCAGTACTTC. It translates to CASSLEGWSYEQYF. Full variable domain (outside the CDR3, taken from reference TRBV5-1 and TRBJ2-7): KAGVTQTPRYLIKTRGQQVTLSCSPISGHRSVSWYQQTPGQGLQFLFEYFSETQRNKGNFPGRFSGRQFSNSRSEMNVSTLELGDSALYLCASSLEGWSYEQYFGPGTRLTVT.

This clone was detected many times. The rearrangement links TRBV28 to TRBJ1-6, with TRBD1 matching 7 bases. The germline gives CDR1 MDHEN, CDR2 SYDVKM. Trimming removed 5 bases from V and 4 bases from J; junction bases left unmatched: 5. The length of the CDR3 is 15 residues. In nucleotides, the CDR3 is TGTGCCAGCAGTCCACAGGGACAGTATAATTCACCCCTCCACTTT. It is translated as CASSPQGQYNSPLHF.

Ten or more counts support this clone. The chain has TRBV7-2 and TRBJ1-2; 8 bases agree with TRBD1. Looked up from germline, CDR1 is SGHTA and CDR2 is FQGNSA. V was pared by 0 bases and J by 7 bases, with 7 bases of the junction left unmatched. This CDR3 is built from 15 residues. This CDR3 is CASSLAMTGETGYTF. Here the CDR3 DNA reads TGTGCCAGCAGCTTAGCGATGACAGGGGAAACTGGCTACACCTTC.

This clone was seen a handful of times. The chain uses TRBV2 and TRBJ2-3, with 7 bases aligning to TRBD2. This CDR3 spans 15 amino acids. Per germline, CDR1 SNHLY and CDR2 FYNNEI. V lost 6 bases and J lost 2; bases outside the gene matches: 8. For the CDR3, the DNA is TGTGCCAGCAGGTGGAGAGCGGGAAACACAGATACGCAGTATTTT. Translation: CASRWRAGNTDTQYF. The full variable domain, its missing parts supplied by reference TRBV2 and TRBJ2-3, is EPEVTQTPSHQVTQMGQEVILRCVPISNHLYFYWYRQILGQKVEFLVSFYNNEISEKSEIFDDQFSVERPDGSNFTLKIRSTKLEDSAMYFCASRWRAGNTDTQYFGPGTRLTVL.

The V gene is TRBV30, the J gene TRBJ2-7; possible D gene TRBD2, 6 bases. The CDR3 consists of 15 residues. From germline, CDR1 is GTSNPN and CDR2 SVGIG (reference sequence). V was shortened by 0 bases and J by 4 bases, with 16 bases between the two germline ends. Here the CDR3 DNA reads TGTGCCTGGAGTGTACACGGGAGTGCCATTTACGAGCAGTACTTC. Protein: CAWSVHGSAIYEQYF.

As for this clone: The same CDR3 also results from other DNA sequences found in this sample. The chain carries TRBV20-1 and TRBJ2-5, with a possible D match to TRBD1 (6 bases). CDR1 is DFQATT, CDR2 SNEGSKA, per germline (reference sequence). The CDR3 covers 15 residues. Trimming took off 0 bases at V and 1 base at J, with 12 bases between the two ends. The CDR3 DNA sequence: TGCAGTGCTAGAGATCTTCGACAGGCCCAAGAGACCCAGTACTTC. This encodes CSARDLRQAQETQYF.

The chain has TRBV4-1 and TRBJ2-3; TRBD2 aligns across 8 bases. The V gene end was trimmed by 1 base and the J gene end by 4 bases; junction bases not matched to a gene: 10. The CDR3 runs to 17 residues. The germline V gene has CDR1 MGHRA and CDR2 YSYEKL. Written as DNA, the CDR3 is TGCGCCAGCAGCCAAGTTCGTAGCGGGACTTACCCAGATACGCAGTATTTT. Translating gives CASSQVRSGTYPDTQYF.

This clone came up many times. The chain employs TRBV27 and TRBJ2-3; 7 bases match TRBD2. V was pared by 5 bases and J by 2 bases, with 10 bases of the junction left unmatched. This CDR3 has 16 residues. The V gene's germline CDR1 is MNHEY and CDR2 SMNVEV (reference sequence). In DNA, the CDR3 is TGTGCCAGCAGTACTGGGGGGGACTACTTCACAGATACGCAGTATTTT. Protein: CASSTGGDYFTDTQYF.

This clone was recorded at least ten times. The chain joins TRBV4-2 to TRBJ2-3, with no clear D. The V and J ends lost 1 base and 4 bases respectively, with 12 bases between them. Germline values: CDR1 LGHNA, CDR2 YNFKEQ. The CDR3 runs to 15 residues. In DNA, the CDR3 is TGTGCCAGCAGCCAAGTCGCTAGTCTGGCAGATACGCAGTATTTT. Its translation: CASSQVASLADTQYF.

The gene calls are TRBV28 and TRBJ2-3; D ambiguous. CDR1 is MDHEN and CDR2 is SYDVKM in the germline V gene. The ends were cut back, 4 bases at V and 4 bases at J, with 15 bases in the middle. The CDR3 loop spans 15 amino acids. The CDR3 coding sequence is TGTGCCAGCAGTTACATCCCTGGGGTAGCAGATACGCAGTATTTT. It encodes CASSYIPGVADTQYF.

J is TRBJ1-4 and V is TRBV20-1; 7 bases match TRBD1. Germline CDR1 is DFQATT and CDR2 is SNEGSKA (reference sequence). This CDR3 contains 14 residues. V lost 5 bases and J lost 4; bases outside the gene matches: 7. The CDR3 region is CSAPSRDSNEKLFF. Written as DNA, the CDR3 is TGCAGTGCTCCCTCCCGGGACAGTAATGAAAAACTGTTTTTT.

Of note for this clone: A much larger clone differs from this one at a single base, so this may be a read error. The gene calls are TRBV19 and TRBJ2-1; no reliable D call. The CDR3 is 13 amino acids. Germline V gene sequence: CDR1 LNHDA, CDR2 SQIVND (reference sequence). For the CDR3, the DNA is TGTGCCAGTAGTATAGACACGTACAATGAGCAGTCCTTC. Translated: CASSIDTYNEQSF. The complete variable domain, with remaining parts taken from reference TRBV19 and TRBJ2-1, reads DGGITQSPKYLFRKEGQNVTLSCEQNLNHDAMYWYRQDPGQGLRLIYYSQIVNDFQKGDIAEGYSVSREKKESFPLTVTSAQKNPTAFYLCASSIDTYNEQSFGPGTRLTVL.